This record looks at one T cell receptor (beta chain) sequence and its context. Its antigen is unidentified. This entry comes from a study of graft-versus-host responses after intestinal transplantation. Background on the study: Anti-thymocyte globulin induction was given to all recipients, followed by tacrolimus and steroids for approximately three years.

The CDR3 contains 18 residues. Germline CDR1 reads LNHDA; CDR2 reads SQIVND (reference sequence). V lost 5 bases to trimming and J lost 6 bases; unmatched junction nucleotides: 18. Clones were sequenced by immunoSEQ multiplex PCR, and TCRdb holds only the in-frame ones, with some missing. In the table there are around 78,000 clones, around 87% of which are singletons. Study-wide points: Allografts carried high graft-versus-host to host-versus-graft clonal ratios in patients having graft-donor T cell macrochimerism. Marrow from the recipient contained GvH clones, some of which had appeared first in ileum or blood. Circulating GvH clone levels at their peak were associated with HvG declines (early post-transplant).

This sample comprised unstimulated CD8+ T cells sorted from spleen or lymph node cells, obtained before transplant. The TCR sequence derives from a human donor who was the organ donor for an intestinal transplant. This chain uses TRBV19 with TRBJ1-2; 10 bases fit TRBD1. CDR3 residues: CASSPSPGGGQGKNGYTF. DNA for the CDR3: TGTGCCAGTAGTCCCTCCCCGGGGGGGGGACAGGGGAAGAATGGCTACACCTTC. The whole variable domain, filled in from reference TRBV19 and TRBJ1-2, reads DGGITQSPKYLFRKEGQNVTLSCEQNLNHDAMYWYRQDPGQGLRLIYYSQIVNDFQKGDIAEGYSVSREKKESFPLTVTSAQKNPTAFYLCASSPSPGGGQGKNGYTFGSGTRLTVV.